The rows below give T cell receptor beta chains drawn from one sample of a study of T cell responses to AZD1222 COVID-19 vaccine. Assay used: immunoSEQ multiplex PCR; TCRdb lists only in-frame clones, some missing. The top ten hold approximately 6.2% of the sample, which has 150,000 or so clones, less than 95% seen once. The specimen comprised peripheral blood, sampled 28 days after the second AZD1222 dose. Source of these receptors: an adult who received the AZD1222 COVID-19 vaccine. Each CDR3 is given with its conserved first and last residue. The order of the fields is clone size, CDR3 length, D gene, V gene, J gene, CDR3 protein, CDR3 DNA. The D gene is left open where the match is weak. Some rows mark clone size as missing; the rest say once, few, many or name a class of expanded clone.

clone_size: NA; cdr3_length: 17; d_call: NA; v_call: TRBV7-9; j_call: TRBJ2-1; cdr3_aa: CASSSAGSRPFTSEQFF; cdr3_nt: TGTGCCAGCAGCTCTGCCGGTTCGCGGCCTTTTACGTCTGAGCAGTTCTTC
clone_size: once; cdr3_length: 16; d_call: TRBD1; v_call: TRBV7-2; j_call: TRBJ2-7; cdr3_aa: CASSLRGGTVTYEQYF; cdr3_nt: TGTGCCAGCAGCTTGCGAGGTGGGACAGTGACCTACGAGCAGTACTTC
clone_size: once; cdr3_length: 16; d_call: TRBD1; v_call: TRBV5-6; j_call: TRBJ1-2; cdr3_aa: CASSLEAKTGTYGYTF; cdr3_nt: TGTGCCAGCAGCTTAGAGGCAAAGACAGGGACCTATGGCTACACCTTC
clone_size: NA; cdr3_length: 14; d_call: NA; v_call: TRBV6-5; j_call: TRBJ1-2; cdr3_aa: CASSSGTEAYGYTF; cdr3_nt: TGTGCCAGCAGTTCCGGGACGGAAGCCTATGGCTACACCTTC
clone_size: NA; cdr3_length: 14; d_call: NA; v_call: TRBV28; j_call: TRBJ1-5; cdr3_aa: CASSPGQGSQPQHF; cdr3_nt: TGTGCCAGCAGTCCAGGCCAAGGTAGTCAGCCCCAGCATTTT
clone_size: NA; cdr3_length: 15; d_call: NA; v_call: TRBV10-3; j_call: TRBJ2-7; cdr3_aa: CAIRRDEGSTYEQYF; cdr3_nt: TGTGCCATCAGGAGAGACGAGGGGTCGACCTACGAGCAGTACTTC
clone_size: NA; cdr3_length: 15; d_call: TRBD2; v_call: TRBV6-4; j_call: TRBJ2-3; cdr3_aa: CASSVGTGGGDTQYF; cdr3_nt: TGTGCCAGCAGTGTCGGGACGGGCGGGGGAGATACGCAGTATTTT
clone_size: NA; cdr3_length: 18; d_call: TRBD1; v_call: TRBV28; j_call: TRBJ1-5; cdr3_aa: CASSRGGDSSYSNQPQHF; cdr3_nt: TGTGCCAGCAGCCGAGGAGGGGACAGTTCTTATAGCAATCAGCCCCAGCATTTT
clone_size: once; cdr3_length: 14; d_call: TRBD1; v_call: TRBV28; j_call: TRBJ1-5; cdr3_aa: CASRQGQVNQPQHF; cdr3_nt: TGTGCCAGCAGGCAGGGACAGGTAAATCAGCCCCAGCATTTT
clone_size: once; cdr3_length: 17; d_call: NA; v_call: TRBV6-1; j_call: TRBJ1-5; cdr3_aa: CASSEASGGGGNQPQHF; cdr3_nt: TGTGCCAGCAGTGAAGCATCGGGGGGCGGAGGCAATCAGCCCCAGCATTTT
clone_size: few; cdr3_length: 12; d_call: NA; v_call: TRBV6-6; j_call: TRBJ2-2; cdr3_aa: CAGGLTAGELFF; cdr3_nt: TGTGCCGGGGGACTGACGGCCGGGGAGCTGTTTTTT
clone_size: NA; cdr3_length: 15; d_call: TRBD1; v_call: TRBV6-5; j_call: TRBJ1-1; cdr3_aa: CASSYGMTGDTEAFF; cdr3_nt: TGTGCCAGCAGTTACGGCATGACAGGGGATACTGAAGCTTTCTTT
clone_size: NA; cdr3_length: 14; d_call: NA; v_call: TRBV5-1; j_call: TRBJ2-1; cdr3_aa: CASTYGGEYNEQFF; cdr3_nt: TGCGCCAGCACCTACGGCGGGGAGTATAATGAGCAGTTCTTC
clone_size: NA; cdr3_length: 12; d_call: NA; v_call: TRBV29-1; j_call: TRBJ2-3; cdr3_aa: CSVGGEIDTQYF; cdr3_nt: TGCAGCGTTGGGGGGGAAATAGATACGCAGTATTTT
clone_size: NA; cdr3_length: 13; d_call: TRBD1; v_call: TRBV3-1/TRBV3-2; j_call: TRBJ1-1; cdr3_aa: CASSRQGGTEAFF; cdr3_nt: TGTGCCAGCAGCCGACAGGGGGGGACTGAAGCTTTCTTT
clone_size: NA; cdr3_length: 15; d_call: TRBD1; v_call: TRBV28; j_call: TRBJ1-4; cdr3_aa: CASSPTGGSGEKLFF; cdr3_nt: TGTGCCAGCAGTCCCACAGGGGGAAGTGGTGAAAAACTGTTTTTT
clone_size: NA; cdr3_length: 12; d_call: NA; v_call: TRBV2; j_call: TRBJ1-2; cdr3_aa: CASSEGGDGYTF; cdr3_nt: TGTGCCAGCAGTGAAGGCGGGGATGGCTACACCTTC
clone_size: NA; cdr3_length: 14; d_call: NA; v_call: TRBV3-1/TRBV3-2; j_call: TRBJ2-2; cdr3_aa: CASSQGTRTGELFF; cdr3_nt: TGTGCCAGCAGCCAAGGAACAAGGACCGGGGAGCTGTTTTTT
clone_size: NA; cdr3_length: 16; d_call: NA; v_call: TRBV27; j_call: TRBJ1-6; cdr3_aa: CASSLRQGSTNSPLHF; cdr3_nt: TGTGCCAGCAGTTTGAGGCAGGGTTCCACAAATTCACCCCTCCACTTT
clone_size: NA; cdr3_length: 17; d_call: TRBD2; v_call: TRBV15; j_call: TRBJ2-2; cdr3_aa: CATSRGAGRVNTGELFF; cdr3_nt: TGTGCCACCAGCAGAGGCGCCGGGAGGGTTAACACCGGGGAGCTGTTTTTT
clone_size: many; cdr3_length: 15; d_call: NA; v_call: TRBV3-1/TRBV3-2; j_call: TRBJ1-1; cdr3_aa: CASGQNLDSNTEAFF; cdr3_nt: TGTGCCAGCGGACAGAACCTAGACAGTAACACTGAAGCTTTCTTT
clone_size: NA; cdr3_length: 12; d_call: NA; v_call: TRBV29-1; j_call: TRBJ2-7; cdr3_aa: CSGRGQSYEQYF; cdr3_nt: TGCAGCGGCAGGGGTCAATCCTACGAGCAGTACTTC
clone_size: NA; cdr3_length: 15; d_call: TRBD2; v_call: TRBV6-6; j_call: TRBJ2-3; cdr3_aa: CASSRSGGSEDTQYF; cdr3_nt: TGTGCCAGCAGTAGGAGCGGGGGGTCCGAAGATACGCAGTATTTT
clone_size: few; cdr3_length: 14; d_call: NA; v_call: TRBV10-2; j_call: TRBJ2-1; cdr3_aa: CASSDRNRNNEQFF; cdr3_nt: TGCGCCAGCAGTGACCGGAACAGAAACAATGAGCAGTTCTTC
clone_size: NA; cdr3_length: 13; d_call: NA; v_call: TRBV12-3/TRBV12-4; j_call: TRBJ1-2; cdr3_aa: CASTSLDSTGYTF; cdr3_nt: TGTGCCAGCACCTCCCTCGACAGTACTGGCTACACCTTC
clone_size: NA; cdr3_length: 12; d_call: NA; v_call: TRBV15; j_call: TRBJ1-2; cdr3_aa: CARGRRASGYTF; cdr3_nt: TGTGCCAGGGGACGCCGGGCGTCGGGCTACACCTTC
clone_size: NA; cdr3_length: 14; d_call: TRBD1; v_call: TRBV19; j_call: TRBJ2-3; cdr3_aa: CASSDRAESDTQYF; cdr3_nt: TGTGCCAGTAGTGACAGGGCTGAATCAGATACGCAGTATTTT